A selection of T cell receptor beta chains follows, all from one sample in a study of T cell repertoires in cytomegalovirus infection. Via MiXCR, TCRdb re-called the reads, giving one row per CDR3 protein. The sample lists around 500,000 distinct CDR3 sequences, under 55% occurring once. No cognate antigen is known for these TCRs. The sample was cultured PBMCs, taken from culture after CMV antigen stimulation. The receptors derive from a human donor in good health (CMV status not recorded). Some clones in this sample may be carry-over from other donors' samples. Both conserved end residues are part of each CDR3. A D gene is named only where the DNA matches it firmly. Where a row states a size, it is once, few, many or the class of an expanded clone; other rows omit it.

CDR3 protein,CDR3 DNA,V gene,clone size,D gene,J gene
CASSYDRENIQYF,TGTGCCAGCAGTTACGACAGAGAAAACATTCAGTACTTC,TRBV6-5,NA,NA,TRBJ2-4
CASSARTAPGETQYF,TGTGCCAGCAGCGCTCGGACAGCCCCGGGAGAGACCCAGTACTTC,TRBV7-9,NA,NA,TRBJ2-5
CASSLEGTSGEGPQFF,TGTGCCAGCAGCTTAGAGGGGACTAGCGGGGAAGGGCCCCAGTTCTTC,TRBV7-2,few,TRBD2,TRBJ2-1
CASRRLAGDPYEQYF,TGTGCCAGCAGAAGACTAGCGGGGGACCCCTACGAGCAGTACTTC,TRBV6-5,NA,TRBD2,TRBJ2-7
CASSPDRDQPRHF,TGTGCCAGCAGTCCGGACAGGGATCAGCCCCGGCATTTT,TRBV28,NA,TRBD1,TRBJ1-5
CASSLRLAGGTDTQYF,TGTGCCAGCAGCTTACGACTAGCGGGAGGGACAGATACGCAGTATTTT,TRBV7-2,NA,TRBD2,TRBJ2-3
CASSWEGGQSNQPQHF,TGTGCCAGCAGCTGGGAAGGTGGGCAGAGCAATCAGCCCCAGCATTTT,TRBV7-9,NA,NA,TRBJ1-5
CASSYRNRVCGPSNF,TGTGCCAGCAGTTACCGGAACAGGGTATGTGGCCCTTCTAACTTC,TRBV6-7,NA,NA,TRBJ2-4
CASSLRDGPNTGELFF,TGTGCCAGCAGCCTACGGGACGGACCGAACACCGGGGAGCTGTTTTTT,TRBV7-4,NA,NA,TRBJ2-2
CASRGVHNEQFF,TGTGCCAGCCGGGGAGTCCACAATGAGCAGTTCTTC,TRBV7-2,few,NA,TRBJ2-1
CASSQDPGGFRTQYF,TGTGCCAGCAGCCAAGATCCGGGAGGGTTTCGTACCCAGTACTTC,TRBV3-1,NA,TRBD2,TRBJ2-5
CASSWDRGTGAFF,TGTGCCAGCAGCTGGGACAGGGGGACCGGAGCTTTCTTT,TRBV7-2,many,TRBD1,TRBJ1-1
CASSASGGNLNEQFF,TGTGCCAGCAGCGCTAGCGGGGGGAACCTCAATGAGCAGTTCTTC,TRBV7-2,few,TRBD2,TRBJ2-1
CASDRVNTGELFF,TGTGCCTCTGACAGGGTGAACACCGGGGAGCTGTTTTTT,TRBV30,NA,TRBD1,TRBJ2-2
CASSYGNQPQHF,TGTGCCAGCAGCTACGGGAATCAGCCCCAGCATTTT,TRBV5-6,NA,NA,TRBJ1-5
CASRRSDSGNTIYF,TGTGCCAGCAGAAGGTCGGACTCTGGAAACACCATATATTTT,TRBV12-3/TRBV12-4,NA,NA,TRBJ1-3
CASSRHFTGELFF,TGTGCCAGCAGTAGACACTTCACCGGGGAGCTGTTTTTT,TRBV6-1,NA,NA,TRBJ2-2
CAISESRNQPQHF,TGTGCCATCAGTGAGTCAAGGAATCAGCCCCAGCATTTT,TRBV10-3,NA,NA,TRBJ1-5
CASSNDRPQYF,TGTGCCAGCAGTAACGACCGCCCCCAGTACTTC,TRBV12-3/TRBV12-4,NA,NA,TRBJ2-5
CSVVRGDFDGYTF,TGCAGCGTCGTCCGGGGGGATTTCGATGGCTACACCTTC,TRBV29-1,NA,NA,TRBJ1-2
CASRKLSGGLSRGQYF,TGTGCCAGCAGGAAACTAAGCGGGGGCCTTTCCAGGGGCCAGTACTTC,TRBV7-8,few,TRBD2,TRBJ2-5
CASSTPGWSGTQYF,TGTGCCAGCAGCACTCCTGGGTGGTCGGGTACGCAGTATTTT,TRBV7-9,NA,NA,TRBJ2-3
CASTPGRGADTQYF,TGTGCCAGTACCCCGGGGCGCGGGGCAGATACGCAGTATTTT,TRBV19,NA,NA,TRBJ2-3
CASGPRSDAFF,TGTGCCAGCGGCCCTAGGTCGGACGCTTTCTTT,TRBV28,NA,NA,TRBJ1-1
CASSLVGVSTEAFF,TGCGCCAGCAGCTTGGTGGGGGTGTCCACTGAAGCTTTCTTT,TRBV5-1,few,NA,TRBJ1-1
CSVEAGGNQPQHF,TGCAGCGTTGAAGCCGGGGGCAATCAGCCCCAGCATTTT,TRBV29-1,NA,NA,TRBJ1-5
CASSLGGAAYEQYF,TGTGCCAGCAGCTTAGGCGGGGCCGCCTACGAGCAGTACTTC,TRBV7-2,few,NA,TRBJ2-7
CSARIRTDTQYF,TGCAGTGCTAGAATCAGAACAGATACGCAGTATTTT,TRBV20-1,NA,NA,TRBJ2-3
CASSFRTGPYEQYF,TGTGCCAGCAGCTTTAGGACAGGACCCTACGAGCAGTACTTC,TRBV7-8,many,TRBD1,TRBJ2-7
CASSYSGIDGNIQYF,TGTGCCAGCAGTTACTCGGGGATTGATGGGAACATTCAGTACTTC,TRBV6-5,few,NA,TRBJ2-4
CASSPLRDTDTQYF,TGTGCCAGCAGTCCCTTGAGGGACACAGATACGCAGTATTTT,TRBV6-5,once,NA,TRBJ2-3
CAISESVGGTTTEAFF,TGTGCCATCAGTGAGTCGGTCGGAGGGACGACCACTGAAGCTTTCTTT,TRBV10-3,NA,NA,TRBJ1-1
CASSHKTGGDTEAFF,TGCGCCAGCAGCCATAAGACAGGGGGTGACACTGAAGCTTTCTTT,TRBV4-1,NA,TRBD1,TRBJ1-1
CASSLSLLLNEDGYTF,TGTGCCAGCAGCTTAAGCCTCCTATTGAACGAGGATGGCTACACCTTC,TRBV7-9,NA,NA,TRBJ1-2
CSASLAAYNEQFF,TGCAGTGCTTCACTCGCGGCCTACAATGAGCAGTTCTTC,TRBV20-1,NA,NA,TRBJ2-1
CASINIVRGNEQFF,TGTGCCAGCATCAACATAGTTCGCGGTAATGAGCAGTTCTTC,TRBV7-9,NA,NA,TRBJ2-1
CASSTRAGEGSYNEQFF,TGTGCCAGCAGCACGAGAGCGGGAGAGGGCTCCTACAATGAGCAGTTCTTC,TRBV7-4,once,TRBD2,TRBJ2-1
CASSYSTPKETQYF,TGTGCCAGCAGTTACTCGACTCCGAAGGAGACCCAGTACTTC,TRBV6-6,NA,NA,TRBJ2-5
CASGRDYRGEQFF,TGTGCCAGCGGAAGGGACTACCGGGGCGAGCAGTTCTTC,TRBV6-5,few,TRBD2,TRBJ2-1
CASSLLAGDFYEQYF,TGTGCCAGCAGCTTACTAGCCGGGGACTTCTACGAGCAGTACTTC,TRBV11-2,few,NA,TRBJ2-7
CATSRERRPGSPLHF,TGTGCCACCAGCAGAGAAAGACGTCCGGGTTCACCCCTCCACTTT,TRBV15,NA,NA,TRBJ1-6
CASSDWQPQHF,TGTGCCAGCAGTGATTGGCAGCCCCAGCATTTT,TRBV6-1,few,NA,TRBJ1-5
CASYPSGTIYGYTF,TGTGCCAGCTACCCATCCGGGACAATCTATGGCTACACCTTC,TRBV28,NA,NA,TRBJ1-2
CASSFISGSGSGEQFF,TGTGCCAGCAGTTTCATCAGCGGGTCAGGCTCCGGTGAGCAGTTCTTC,TRBV12-3/TRBV12-4,NA,NA,TRBJ2-1
CASSLVPGINSPLHF,TGTGCCAGCAGCTTAGTACCCGGGATTAATTCACCCCTCCACTTT,TRBV7-2,few,NA,TRBJ1-6
CASSWGEGTDTQYF,TGTGCCAGCAGCTGGGGGGAAGGCACAGATACGCAGTATTTT,TRBV7-6,NA,NA,TRBJ2-3
CAISAALATNEKLFF,TGTGCCATCAGTGCGGCGTTAGCAACTAATGAAAAACTGTTTTTT,TRBV10-3,NA,NA,TRBJ1-4
CASSSRGPTPLHF,TGTGCCAGCAGCTCTCGGGGCCCTACACCCCTCCACTTT,TRBV5-3,NA,NA,TRBJ1-6